A selection of T cell receptor beta chains follows, all from one sample in a study of cytomegalovirus exposure and HLA in healthy donors. The repertoire was sequenced with immunoSEQ multiplex PCR; TCRdb's copy has only in-frame clones and lacks some. The table includes 90,000 to 120,000 clones, around 80% detected once. The sample taken for sequencing was PBMCs. These receptor sequences come from a young woman in good health and CMV-seronegative. The CDR3 runs from the conserved cysteine through the conserved F or W. The order of the fields is V gene, clone size, J gene, D gene, CDR3 protein, CDR3 DNA. D genes are given only for firm matches. Size tells how often a clone was seen (once, few, many) or the class of an expanded clone, and some rows leave it out.

>TRBV4-3|once|TRBJ2-3|TRBD2
CASSQVIGRAEDTQYF
TGCGCCAGCAGCCAAGTGATCGGGAGGGCCGAAGATACGCAGTATTTT
>TRBV18|-|TRBJ1-3|-
CASSPYSPGNTIYF
TGTGCCAGCTCACCTTACTCTCCGGGAAACACCATATATTTT
>TRBV2|-|TRBJ2-3|TRBD1
CASRTQGASTDTQYF
TGTGCCAGCAGGACGCAGGGGGCTAGCACAGATACGCAGTATTTT
>TRBV7-3|-|TRBJ2-3|TRBD2
CASSRDYTDTQYF
TGTGCCAGCAGCCGGGACTACACAGATACGCAGTATTTT
>TRBV25-1|-|TRBJ2-7|TRBD1
CASSVPRQGGDYEQYF
TGTGCCAGCAGTGTACCAAGACAGGGGGGGGACTACGAGCAGTACTTC
>TRBV18|-|TRBJ2-7|TRBD2
CASSPRTSSLSEQYF
TGTGCCAGCTCACCAAGGACTAGTTCTCTCTCCGAGCAGTACTTC
>TRBV6-1|few|TRBJ2-3|-
CASSEAGWTASSTDTQYF
TGTGCCAGCAGTGAAGCTGGATGGACAGCCTCTAGCACAGATACGCAGTATTTT
>TRBV5-1|once|TRBJ1-2|TRBD1
CASSVLTGTYGYTF
TGCGCCAGCAGCGTGCTGACAGGGACTTATGGCTACACCTTC
>TRBV29-1|-|TRBJ2-5|-
CIATWGRETQYF
TGCATCGCGACTTGGGGCCGAGAGACCCAGTACTTC
>TRBV7-2|-|TRBJ2-7|-
CASSLDGDAYEQYF
TGTGCCAGCAGCTTAGACGGGGATGCCTACGAGCAGTACTTC
>TRBV4-1|-|TRBJ2-3|TRBD2
CASSQDRGAGTDTQYF
TGCGCCAGCAGCCAAGACCGGGGAGCGGGAACAGATACGCAGTATTTT
>TRBV28|-|TRBJ2-7|-
CASIVWQAYEQYF
TGTGCCAGCATTGTATGGCAGGCCTACGAGCAGTACTTC
>TRBV11-3|-|TRBJ2-1|TRBD2
CASSPTSGGIYNEQFF
TGTGCCAGCAGCCCGACTAGCGGGGGGATCTACAATGAGCAGTTCTTC
>TRBV6-6|-|TRBJ1-5|-
CASSYGAGYQPQHF
TGTGCCAGCAGTTACGGGGCGGGATATCAGCCCCAGCATTTT
>TRBV21-1|-|TRBJ1-5|-
CASSKRGQVNRSNQPQHF
TGTGCCAGCAGCAAGCGAGGACAGGTAAATAGGAGCAATCAGCCCCAGCATTTT
>TRBV4-1|-|TRBJ2-7|TRBD2
CASSLGLAGYEQYF
TGCGCCAGCAGCCTAGGACTAGCGGGCTACGAGCAGTACTTC
>TRBV6-5|-|TRBJ2-5|TRBD1
CASSYSRGGSETQYF
TGTGCCAGCAGTTACTCCCGAGGGGGCTCGGAGACCCAGTACTTC
>TRBV25-1|-|TRBJ1-1|-
CASSERGRLRAFF
TGTGCCAGCAGTGAGCGGGGCAGACTGAGAGCTTTCTTT
>TRBV10-1|-|TRBJ2-3|-
CASSETVRKADTQYF
TGCGCCAGCAGTGAAACCGTCAGGAAGGCAGATACGCAGTATTTT
>TRBV29-1|-|TRBJ2-1|TRBD1
CSVERTGLGDNEQFF
TGCAGCGTTGAGAGGACAGGGCTAGGTGACAATGAGCAGTTCTTC
>TRBV18|-|TRBJ1-2|TRBD1
CASSPLTLPGTGYYGYTF
TGTGCCAGCTCACCACTGACACTTCCCGGGACAGGGTACTATGGCTACACCTTC
>TRBV7-2|-|TRBJ2-3|TRBD2
CASRRETSGTDTQYF
TGTGCCAGCAGGCGCGAGACTAGCGGAACAGATACGCAGTATTTT
>TRBV6-6|-|TRBJ1-4|TRBD1
CASSYSYTGDEKLFF
TGTGCCAGCAGTTACTCGTACACAGGGGATGAAAAACTGTTTTTT
>TRBV5-1|-|TRBJ2-6|TRBD2
CASSLTPGGPGANVLTF
TGCGCCAGCAGCTTGACTCCGGGAGGGCCTGGGGCCAACGTCCTGACTTTC
>TRBV4-1|-|TRBJ2-1|-
CASSPRERGAYNEQFF
TGCGCCAGCAGCCCGAGGGAGCGCGGGGCCTACAATGAGCAGTTCTTC
>TRBV18|-|TRBJ2-7|TRBD1
CASWAGTGYEQYF
TGTGCCAGCTGGGCAGGGACAGGGTACGAGCAGTACTTC